These T cell receptor beta chains were read from a single sample in a study of blood T cell repertoires in COVID-19. Profiled with immunoSEQ multiplex PCR; TCRdb holds only in-frame clones, not every one. The sample has approximately 150,000 clones, 80% to 90% seen once; the top ten hold more than 0.85%. Sequenced input: peripheral blood. Receptors originate from a man in his forties with acute or convalescent COVID-19. CDR3s include the opening cysteine and the closing phenylalanine or tryptophan. Each record gives: clone size, J gene, V gene, D gene, CDR3 protein, CDR3 DNA. D genes are given only for firm matches. Expanded clones are given a class, and other clones once, few, many or no size at all.

>-|TRBJ1-1|TRBV7-9|-
CASSSGGFLTEAFF
TGTGCCAGCAGCTCGGGGGGTTTTCTCACTGAAGCTTTCTTT
>-|TRBJ1-2|TRBV28|-
CASSLDNNYGYTF
TGTGCCAGCAGTCTTGACAATAACTATGGCTACACCTTC
>once|TRBJ1-1|TRBV20-1|-
CSAQKNTEAFF
TGCAGTGCCCAGAAGAACACTGAAGCTTTCTTT
>-|TRBJ2-3|TRBV27|TRBD2
CASSLSTSGGGMYTQYF
TGTGCCAGCAGTTTATCGACTAGCGGGGGGGGTATGTATACGCAGTATTTT
>-|TRBJ1-2|TRBV7-8|TRBD1
CASSSSGGANYGYTF
TGTGCCAGCAGCTCATCAGGGGGCGCCAACTATGGCTACACCTTC
>-|TRBJ1-2|TRBV5-6|-
CASSLGGGANYGYTF
TGTGCCAGCAGCTTGGGAGGGGGAGCTAACTATGGCTACACCTTC
>-|TRBJ1-2|TRBV2|-
CASSARPWGDYGYTF
TGTGCCAGCAGTGCACGCCCATGGGGGGACTATGGCTACACCTTC
>few|TRBJ2-7|TRBV2|-
CASSGVSYEQYF
TGTGCCAGCAGCGGGGTATCCTACGAGCAGTACTTC
>-|TRBJ1-5|TRBV30|-
CAWSRTGNQPQHF
TGTGCCTGGAGTCGTACCGGGAATCAGCCCCAGCATTTT
>-|TRBJ2-5|TRBV5-1|-
CASSNSLRETQYF
TGCGCCAGCAGCAACTCCCTTCGTGAGACCCAGTACTTC
>-|TRBJ2-1|TRBV4-2|TRBD2
CASSQASGGAGEQFF
TGTGCCAGCAGCCAAGCTAGCGGGGGGGCCGGTGAGCAGTTCTTC
>-|TRBJ2-7|TRBV25-1|TRBD1
CASSASGTGIYEQYF
TGTGCCAGCAGTGCTTCCGGGACAGGCATCTACGAGCAGTACTTC
>few|TRBJ2-2|TRBV7-2|TRBD2
CASSLVIGLAGYPTGELFF
TGTGCCAGCAGCTTAGTTATCGGACTAGCGGGGTACCCTACGGGGGAGCTGTTTTTT
>-|TRBJ2-1|TRBV9|-
CASSFGWVYNEQFF
TGTGCCAGCAGCTTCGGGTGGGTCTACAATGAGCAGTTCTTC
>-|TRBJ1-2|TRBV7-2|-
CASSLLAANSVGYTF
TGTGCCAGCAGCTTATTGGCGGCTAACTCGGTCGGCTACACCTTC
>-|TRBJ1-1|TRBV2|TRBD1
CASSDQSTGAWAEAFF
TGTGCCAGCAGTGACCAATCCACAGGGGCTTGGGCTGAAGCTTTCTTT
>-|TRBJ2-1|TRBV19|-
CASSTGTPYNEQFF
TGTGCCAGTAGTACTGGGACACCTTACAATGAGCAGTTCTTC
>few|TRBJ1-1|TRBV5-6|-
CASSPWGGRYTEAFF
TGTGCCAGCAGCCCATGGGGGGGGCGCTACACTGAAGCTTTCTTT
>once|TRBJ2-1|TRBV2|TRBD1
CASSADRARYNEQFF
TGTGCCAGCAGTGCGGACAGGGCGCGCTACAATGAGCAGTTCTTC
>-|TRBJ1-6|TRBV2|-
CASGAQNSPLHF
TGTGCCAGCGGAGCCCAGAATTCACCCCTCCACTTT
>-|TRBJ1-5|TRBV19|TRBD1
CASRDRGNQPQHF
TGTGCCAGCCGGGACAGGGGAAATCAGCCCCAGCATTTT
>-|TRBJ1-2|TRBV30|TRBD1
CAWRRTQGNGYTF
TGTGCCTGGAGGCGAACACAGGGGAATGGCTACACCTTC
>-|TRBJ1-2|TRBV19|-
CASSSPGVLNYGYTF
TGTGCCAGTAGCTCCCCAGGGGTGCTGAACTATGGCTACACCTTC
>-|TRBJ2-7|TRBV12-5|TRBD1
CASGQQQGISSYEQYF
TGTGCTAGTGGACAGCAACAGGGGATTAGCTCCTACGAGCAGTACTTC
>-|TRBJ2-7|TRBV29-1|TRBD1
CSVQGAMDEQYF
TGCAGCGTACAGGGGGCGATGGACGAGCAGTACTTC
>-|TRBJ2-7|TRBV7-9|-
CASSLDRGGPYEQYF
TGTGCCAGCAGCTTAGATAGGGGTGGTCCCTACGAGCAGTACTTC
>few|TRBJ1-3|TRBV18|-
CASSPNRSGAGNTIYF
TGTGCCAGCTCACCAAACAGGTCTGGAGCTGGAAACACCATATATTTT
>-|TRBJ1-1|TRBV7-8|-
CASSWAWNTEAFF
TGTGCCAGCAGCTGGGCCTGGAACACTGAAGCTTTCTTT
>once|TRBJ1-2|TRBV6-2/TRBV6-3|-
CASSYSGQHYGYTF
TGTGCCAGCAGTTACTCGGGGCAGCACTATGGCTACACCTTC
>many|TRBJ2-3|TRBV5-4|-
CASSLDLTDTQYF
TGTGCCAGCAGCCTTGACTTGACAGATACGCAGTATTTT
>-|TRBJ1-6|TRBV7-2|-
CASSLRSGGAGVIISLHF
TGTGCCAGCAGCTTAAGGTCTGGGGGCGCGGGGGTGATTATATCCCTCCACTTT
>-|TRBJ2-3|TRBV5-4|-
CASSARFTDTQYF
TGTGCCAGCAGCGCCAGATTCACAGATACGCAGTATTTT
>-|TRBJ1-2|TRBV9|-
CASSVGGDYGYTF
TGTGCCAGCAGCGTAGGGGGGGACTATGGCTACACCTTC
>-|TRBJ1-4|TRBV7-9|TRBD1
CASRPGQGVTNEKLFF
TGTGCCAGCAGACCCGGACAGGGGGTTACTAATGAAAAACTGTTTTTT
>once|TRBJ1-1|TRBV27|TRBD1
CASSSRQGRRGTEAFF
TGTGCCAGCAGTTCCCGACAGGGTAGAAGGGGCACTGAAGCTTTCTTT
>-|TRBJ2-1|TRBV3-1/TRBV3-2|-
CASSPVSGGNYNEQFF
TGTGCCAGCAGCCCCGTCTCTGGGGGGAACTACAATGAGCAGTTCTTC
>-|TRBJ1-2|TRBV7-2|-
CASSSMAGPGYGYTF
TGTGCCAGCAGCTCGATGGCAGGTCCTGGGTATGGCTACACCTTC
>few|TRBJ1-3|TRBV9|TRBD1
CASSVTGQRNTIYF
TGTGCCAGCAGCGTTACGGGACAGAGAAACACCATATATTTT
>few|TRBJ2-1|TRBV5-1|TRBD2
CASSPGLAGGTGNEQFF
TGCGCCAGCAGCCCCGGACTAGCGGGGGGCACTGGCAATGAGCAGTTCTTC
>-|TRBJ2-7|TRBV14|-
CASSQGGRYEQYF
TGTGCCAGCAGCCAAGGGGGCCGCTACGAGCAGTACTTC
>-|TRBJ2-7|TRBV6-1|-
CASSAPSGTAPYEQYF
TGTGCCAGCAGTGCTCCATCCGGGACTGCCCCCTACGAGCAGTACTTC
>-|TRBJ1-1|TRBV6-2/TRBV6-3|-
CASSYSQARNTEAFF
TGTGCCAGCAGTTACTCGCAGGCCCGGAACACTGAAGCTTTCTTT
>-|TRBJ2-1|TRBV27|-
CASSLPPAGSEQFF
TGTGCCAGCAGTTTACCCCCCGCAGGTAGTGAGCAGTTCTTC
>-|TRBJ2-7|TRBV18|TRBD1
CASSLSTGSDEQYF
TGTGCCAGCTCACTATCGACAGGGTCCGACGAGCAGTACTTC
>once|TRBJ1-1|TRBV15|-
CATSIYLRTVNTEAFF
TGTGCCACCAGCATCTACCTACGGACAGTGAACACTGAAGCTTTCTTT
>-|TRBJ2-3|TRBV21-1|-
CASSKARGQGRNTQYF
TGTGCCAGCAGCAAAGCGAGAGGGCAGGGGAGAAATACGCAGTATTTT
>-|TRBJ1-2|TRBV4-1|TRBD1
CASSQGGTGATGYTF
TGCGCCAGCAGCCAAGGGGGGACAGGGGCTACTGGCTACACCTTC
>-|TRBJ1-5|TRBV19|TRBD1
CASRQGGAGNQPQHF
TGTGCCAGTAGACAAGGGGGCGCGGGCAATCAGCCCCAGCATTTT
>-|TRBJ2-5|TRBV5-1|TRBD2
CASKTSGGEETQYF
TGCGCCAGCAAGACTAGCGGGGGGGAGGAGACCCAGTACTTC
>once|TRBJ2-7|TRBV2|TRBD1
CASSYDRDRAYEQYF
TGTGCCAGCAGCTACGACCGGGACAGGGCCTACGAGCAGTACTTC
>once|TRBJ2-3|TRBV6-2/TRBV6-3|TRBD1
CASSWLQGALVTDTQYF
TGTGCCAGCAGTTGGTTACAGGGGGCCTTAGTCACAGATACGCAGTATTTT
>-|TRBJ1-2|TRBV7-9|TRBD1
CAGERQGPPGYTF
TGTGCCGGAGAAAGACAGGGGCCCCCTGGCTACACCTTC
>-|TRBJ1-2|TRBV2|TRBD1
CASKFPRDSKDGYTF
TGTGCCAGCAAATTCCCCCGGGACAGTAAGGATGGCTACACCTTC
>-|TRBJ2-3|TRBV3-1/TRBV3-2|-
CASSLIASRGTDTQYF
TGTGCCAGCAGCCTGATAGCGTCCCGCGGCACAGATACGCAGTATTTT